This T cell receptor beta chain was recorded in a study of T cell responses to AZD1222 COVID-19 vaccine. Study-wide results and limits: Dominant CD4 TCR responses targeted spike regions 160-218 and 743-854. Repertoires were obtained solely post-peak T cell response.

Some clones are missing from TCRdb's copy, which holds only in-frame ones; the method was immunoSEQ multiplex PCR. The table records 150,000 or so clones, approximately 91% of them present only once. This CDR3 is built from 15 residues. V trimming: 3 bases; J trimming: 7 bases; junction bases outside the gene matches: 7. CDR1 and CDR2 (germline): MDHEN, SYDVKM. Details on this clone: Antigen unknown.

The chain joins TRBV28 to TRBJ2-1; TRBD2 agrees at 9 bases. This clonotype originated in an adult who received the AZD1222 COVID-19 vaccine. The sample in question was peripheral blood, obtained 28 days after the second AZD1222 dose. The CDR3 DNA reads TGTGCCAGCAGTTTTCTCGGCGGGAGGGCTAATGAGCAGTTCTTC. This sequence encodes CASSFLGGRANEQFF.